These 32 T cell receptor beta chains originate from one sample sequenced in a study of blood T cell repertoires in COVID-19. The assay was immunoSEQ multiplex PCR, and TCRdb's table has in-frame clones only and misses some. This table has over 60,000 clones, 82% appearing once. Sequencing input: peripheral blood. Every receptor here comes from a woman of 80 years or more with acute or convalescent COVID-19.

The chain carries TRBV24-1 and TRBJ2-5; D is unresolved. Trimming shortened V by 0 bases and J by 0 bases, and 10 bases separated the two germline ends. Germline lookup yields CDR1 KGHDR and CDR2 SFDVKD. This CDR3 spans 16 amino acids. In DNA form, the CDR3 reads TGTGCCACCAGTGATTTGCAATCCGGGTACCAAGAGACCCAGTACTTC. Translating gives CATSDLQSGYQETQYF.

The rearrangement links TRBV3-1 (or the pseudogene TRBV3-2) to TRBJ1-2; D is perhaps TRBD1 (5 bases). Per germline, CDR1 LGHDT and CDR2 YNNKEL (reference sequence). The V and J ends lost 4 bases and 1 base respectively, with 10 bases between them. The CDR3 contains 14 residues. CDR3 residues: CASSPGGNNYGYTF. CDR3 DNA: TGTGCCAGCAGCCCCGGGGGAAATAACTATGGCTACACCTTC.

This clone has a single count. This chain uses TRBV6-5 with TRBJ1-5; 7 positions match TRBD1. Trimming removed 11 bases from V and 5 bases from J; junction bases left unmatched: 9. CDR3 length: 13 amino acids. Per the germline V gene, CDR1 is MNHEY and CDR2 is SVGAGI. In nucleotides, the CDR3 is TGTGCCGGCAAGACAGGGATCGATCAGCCCCAGCATTTT. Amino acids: CAGKTGIDQPQHF.

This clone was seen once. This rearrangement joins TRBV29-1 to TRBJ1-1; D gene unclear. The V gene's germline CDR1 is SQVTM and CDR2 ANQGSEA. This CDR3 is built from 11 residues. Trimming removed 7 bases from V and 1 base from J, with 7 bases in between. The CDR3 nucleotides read TGCAGCGCGACGGGGAACACTGAAGCTTTCTTT. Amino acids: CSATGNTEAFF.

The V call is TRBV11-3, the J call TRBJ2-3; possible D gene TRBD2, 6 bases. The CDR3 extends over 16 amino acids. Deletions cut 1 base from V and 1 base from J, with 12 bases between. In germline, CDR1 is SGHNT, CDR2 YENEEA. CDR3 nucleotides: TGTGCCAGCAGCTTAGGGCGGGGCCGCGGCACAGATACGCAGTATTTT. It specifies CASSLGRGRGTDTQYF.

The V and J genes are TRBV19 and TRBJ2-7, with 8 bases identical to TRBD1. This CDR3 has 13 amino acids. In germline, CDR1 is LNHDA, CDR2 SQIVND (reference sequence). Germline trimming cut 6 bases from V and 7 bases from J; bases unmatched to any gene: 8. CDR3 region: CASSWDRTGEQYF. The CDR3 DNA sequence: TGTGCCAGTAGCTGGGACAGGACCGGAGAGCAGTACTTC.

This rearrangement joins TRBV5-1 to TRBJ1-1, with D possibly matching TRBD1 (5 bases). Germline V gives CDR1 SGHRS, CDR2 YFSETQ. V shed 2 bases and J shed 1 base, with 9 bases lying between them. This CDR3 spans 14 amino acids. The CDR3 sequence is CASSLGVENTEAFF. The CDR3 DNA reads TGCGCCAGCAGCTTAGGGGTGGAGAACACTGAAGCTTTCTTT.

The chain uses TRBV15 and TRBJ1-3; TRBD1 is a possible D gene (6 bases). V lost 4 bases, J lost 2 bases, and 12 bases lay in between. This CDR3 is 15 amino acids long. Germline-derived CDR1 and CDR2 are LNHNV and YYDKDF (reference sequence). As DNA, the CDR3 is TGTGCCACCAGCAATCGCGGGGGCGCTGGAAACACCATATATTTT. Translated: CATSNRGGAGNTIYF.

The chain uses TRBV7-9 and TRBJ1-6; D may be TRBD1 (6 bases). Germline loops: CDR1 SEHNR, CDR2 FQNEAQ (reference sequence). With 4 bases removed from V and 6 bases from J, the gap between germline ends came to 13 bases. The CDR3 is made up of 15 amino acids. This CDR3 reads CASSSGAGANSPLHF. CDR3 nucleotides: TGTGCCAGCAGCTCCGGGGCAGGGGCTAATTCACCCCTCCACTTT.

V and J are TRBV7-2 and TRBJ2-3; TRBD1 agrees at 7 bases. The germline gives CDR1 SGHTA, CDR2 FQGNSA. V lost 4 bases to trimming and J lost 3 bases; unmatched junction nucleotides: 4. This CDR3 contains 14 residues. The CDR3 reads CASSYRGVTDTQYF. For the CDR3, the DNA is TGTGCCAGCAGCTACAGGGGTGTAACAGATACGCAGTATTTT.

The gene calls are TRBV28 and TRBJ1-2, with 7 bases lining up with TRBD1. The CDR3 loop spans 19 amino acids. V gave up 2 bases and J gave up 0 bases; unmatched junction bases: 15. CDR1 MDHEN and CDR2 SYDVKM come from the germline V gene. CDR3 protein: CASSLPSYGQDNPNYGYTF. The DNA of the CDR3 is TGTGCCAGCAGTTTACCCTCCTATGGACAGGATAATCCTAACTATGGCTACACCTTC.

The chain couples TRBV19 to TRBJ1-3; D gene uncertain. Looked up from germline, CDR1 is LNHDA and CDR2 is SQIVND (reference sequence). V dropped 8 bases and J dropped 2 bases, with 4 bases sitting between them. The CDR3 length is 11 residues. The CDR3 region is CASAAGNTIYF. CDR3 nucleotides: TGTGCCAGTGCGGCTGGAAACACCATATATTTT.

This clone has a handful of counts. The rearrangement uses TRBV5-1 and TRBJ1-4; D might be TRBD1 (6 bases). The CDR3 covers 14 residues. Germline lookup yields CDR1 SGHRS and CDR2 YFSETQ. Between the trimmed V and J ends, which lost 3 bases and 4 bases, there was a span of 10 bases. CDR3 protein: CASSWTANNEKLFF. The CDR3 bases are TGCGCCAGCAGCTGGACAGCCAATAATGAAAAACTGTTTTTT.

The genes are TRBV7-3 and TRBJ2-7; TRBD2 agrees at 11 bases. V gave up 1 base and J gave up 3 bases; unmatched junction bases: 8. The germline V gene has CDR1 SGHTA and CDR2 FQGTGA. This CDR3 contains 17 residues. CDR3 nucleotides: TGTGCCAGCAGCTTAAAACCCCCCGGGACTAGCGGCTACGAGCAGTACTTC. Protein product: CASSLKPPGTSGYEQYF.

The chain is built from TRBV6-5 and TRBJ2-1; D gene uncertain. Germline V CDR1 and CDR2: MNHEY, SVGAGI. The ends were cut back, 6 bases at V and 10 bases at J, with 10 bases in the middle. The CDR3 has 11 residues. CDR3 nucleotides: TGTGCCAGCAGGAGGCTTACCGAGCAGTTCTTC. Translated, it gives CASRRLTEQFF.

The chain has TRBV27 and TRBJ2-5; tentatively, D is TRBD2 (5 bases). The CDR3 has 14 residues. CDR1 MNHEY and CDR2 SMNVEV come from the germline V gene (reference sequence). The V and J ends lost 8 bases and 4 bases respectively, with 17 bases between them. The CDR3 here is CASQRPGLRETQYF. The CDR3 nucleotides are TGTGCCAGCCAGCGGCCCGGGTTACGAGAGACCCAGTACTTC.

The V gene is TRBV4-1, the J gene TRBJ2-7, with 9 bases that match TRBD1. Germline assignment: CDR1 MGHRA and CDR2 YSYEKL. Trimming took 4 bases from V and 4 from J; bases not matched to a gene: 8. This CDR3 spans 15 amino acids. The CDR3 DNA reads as TGCGCCAGCAGCCGCACCGGGACAGGGCAATACGAGCAGTACTTC. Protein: CASSRTGTGQYEQYF.

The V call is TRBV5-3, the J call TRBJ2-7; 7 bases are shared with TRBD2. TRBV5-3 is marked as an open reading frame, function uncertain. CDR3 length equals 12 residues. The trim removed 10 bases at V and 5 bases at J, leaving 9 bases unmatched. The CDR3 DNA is TGTGCCGGCCCGGCGGGAGTGCACGAGCAGTACTTC. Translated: CAGPAGVHEQYF.

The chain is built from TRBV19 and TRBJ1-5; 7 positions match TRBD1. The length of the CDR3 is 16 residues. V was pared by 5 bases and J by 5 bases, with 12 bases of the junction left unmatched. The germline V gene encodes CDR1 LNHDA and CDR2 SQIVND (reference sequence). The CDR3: CASSVLTGKSDQPQHF. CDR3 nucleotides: TGTGCCAGTAGTGTCCTGACAGGGAAAAGCGATCAGCCCCAGCATTTT.

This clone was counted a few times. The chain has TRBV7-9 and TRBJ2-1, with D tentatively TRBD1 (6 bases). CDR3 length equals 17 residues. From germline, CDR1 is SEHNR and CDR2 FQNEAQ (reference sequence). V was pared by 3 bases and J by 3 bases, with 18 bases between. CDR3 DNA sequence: TGTGCCAGCAGCTTCTCCGGGACATTACAGAACTACAATGAGCAGTTCTTC. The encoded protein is CASSFSGTLQNYNEQFF.

Here the CDR3 reads CATSRLTVPRSGKLFF. CDR3 coding DNA: TGTGCCACCAGCAGACTGACAGTACCGAGGAGTGGGAAACTGTTTTTT. The chain is built from TRBV15 and TRBJ1-4; D might be TRBD1 (5 bases). V lost 2 bases and J lost 11, with 21 bases in between. This CDR3 region has 16 residues. CDR1 LNHNV and CDR2 YYDKDF come from the germline V gene (reference sequence).

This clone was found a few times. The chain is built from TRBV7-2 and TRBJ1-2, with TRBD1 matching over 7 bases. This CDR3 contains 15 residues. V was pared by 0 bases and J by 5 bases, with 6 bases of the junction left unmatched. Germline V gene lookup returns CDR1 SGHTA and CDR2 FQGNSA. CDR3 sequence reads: CASSLAPGQSYGYTF. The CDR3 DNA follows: TGTGCCAGCAGCTTAGCACCGGGACAGAGTTATGGCTACACCTTC.

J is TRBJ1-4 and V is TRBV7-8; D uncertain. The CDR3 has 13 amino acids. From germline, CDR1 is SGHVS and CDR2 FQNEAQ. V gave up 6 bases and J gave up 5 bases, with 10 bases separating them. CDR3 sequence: CASRPLANEKLFF. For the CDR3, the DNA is TGTGCCAGCAGGCCCCTGGCCAATGAAAAACTGTTTTTT. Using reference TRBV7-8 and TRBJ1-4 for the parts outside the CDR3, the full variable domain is GAGVSQSPRYKVAKRGQDVALRCDPISGHVSLFWYQQALGQGPEFLTYFQNEAQLDKSGLPSDRFFAERPEGSVSTLKIQRTQQEDSAVYLCASRPLANEKLFFGSGTQLSVL.

The CDR3 DNA is TGCAGCGTTGATCTAGCGGCGAGAGGGGGGGTCAGAGAGACCCAGTACTTC. Amino acid sequence: CSVDLAARGGVRETQYF. The J gene is TRBJ2-5, the V gene TRBV29-1, with D tentatively TRBD2 (7 bases). Trimming took off 3 bases at V and 4 bases at J, with 24 bases between the two ends. Germline lookup yields CDR1 SQVTM and CDR2 ANQGSEA. The CDR3 is 17 residues long.

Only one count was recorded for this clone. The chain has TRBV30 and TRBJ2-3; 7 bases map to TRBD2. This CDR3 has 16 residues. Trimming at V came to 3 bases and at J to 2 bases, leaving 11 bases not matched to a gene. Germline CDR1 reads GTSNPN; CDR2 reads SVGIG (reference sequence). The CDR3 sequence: CAWSHPRGSPTDTQYF. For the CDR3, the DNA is TGTGCCTGGAGCCACCCCCGCGGGAGCCCCACAGATACGCAGTATTTT.

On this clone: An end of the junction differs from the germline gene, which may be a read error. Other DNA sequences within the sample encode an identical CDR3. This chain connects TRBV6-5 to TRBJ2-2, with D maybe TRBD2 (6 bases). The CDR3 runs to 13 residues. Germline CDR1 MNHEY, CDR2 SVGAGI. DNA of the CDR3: TGTGCCAGCAGTTTAGTCTTCAGGAGGGAGTTGTTTTTT. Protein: CASSLVFRRELFF.

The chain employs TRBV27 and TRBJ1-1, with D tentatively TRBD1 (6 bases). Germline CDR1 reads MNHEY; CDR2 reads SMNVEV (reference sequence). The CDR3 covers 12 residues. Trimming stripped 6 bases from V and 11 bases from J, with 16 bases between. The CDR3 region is CASSPTGLGAFF. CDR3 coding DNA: TGTGCCAGCAGCCCAACAGGGTTAGGGGCTTTCTTT.

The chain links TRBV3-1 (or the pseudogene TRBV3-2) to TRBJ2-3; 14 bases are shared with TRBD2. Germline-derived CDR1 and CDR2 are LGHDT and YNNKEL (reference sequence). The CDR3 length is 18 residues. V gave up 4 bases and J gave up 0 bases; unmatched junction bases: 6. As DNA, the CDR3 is TGTGCCAGCAGCCGGGGGACTAGCGGGGGTATCAGCACAGATACGCAGTATTTT. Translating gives CASSRGTSGGISTDTQYF.

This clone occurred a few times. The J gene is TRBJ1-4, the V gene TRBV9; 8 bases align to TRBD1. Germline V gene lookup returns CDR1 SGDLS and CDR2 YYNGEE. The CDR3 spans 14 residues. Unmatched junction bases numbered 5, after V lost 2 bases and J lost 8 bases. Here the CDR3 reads CASSVTGDGEKLFF. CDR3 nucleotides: TGTGCCAGCAGCGTGACAGGGGACGGCGAAAAACTGTTTTTT.

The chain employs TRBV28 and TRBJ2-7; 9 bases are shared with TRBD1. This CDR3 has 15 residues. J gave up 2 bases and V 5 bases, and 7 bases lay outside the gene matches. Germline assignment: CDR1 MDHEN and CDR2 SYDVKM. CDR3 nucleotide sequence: TGTGCCAGCAGTAGGGTCGGGACAGGGACCTACGAGCAGTACTTC. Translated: CASSRVGTGTYEQYF.

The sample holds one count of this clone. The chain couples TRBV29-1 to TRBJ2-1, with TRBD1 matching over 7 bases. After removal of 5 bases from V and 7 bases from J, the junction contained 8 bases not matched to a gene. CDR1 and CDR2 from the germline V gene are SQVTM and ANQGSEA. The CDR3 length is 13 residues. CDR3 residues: CSVKLKTGNEQFF. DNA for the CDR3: TGCAGCGTTAAATTAAAGACAGGGAATGAGCAGTTCTTC.

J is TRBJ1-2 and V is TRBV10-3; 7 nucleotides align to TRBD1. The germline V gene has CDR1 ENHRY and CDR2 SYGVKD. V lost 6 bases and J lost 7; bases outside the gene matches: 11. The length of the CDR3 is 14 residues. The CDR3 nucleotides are TGTGCCATCAGCTCACAGGGGACCTATAGTGGCTACACCTTC. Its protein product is CAISSQGTYSGYTF.